Listed below are T cell receptor beta chains from one sample, sequenced in a study of shared T cell receptors in the human thymus. Only in-frame clones appear in the TCRdb table, and some are missing; sequencing was by immunoSEQ multiplex PCR. The repertoire has roughly 500,000 clones, more than 75% of them found once; the top ten carry about 0.012%. These same records also appear under a second study, on human thymus T cells.

The sample taken for sequencing was thymocytes. Receptors were obtained from a boy under three years old with a congenital heart defect. Each CDR3 is given with its conserved first and last residue. A D gene is named only where the DNA matches it firmly. Some rows have no size entry. The others give once, few or many, or a class for an expanded clone.

V gene	J gene	clone size	D gene	CDR3 DNA	CDR3 protein
TRBV7-3	TRBJ2-7	NA	NA	TGTGCCAGCAGCCCCATATTCACAGGGATCCACGAGCAGTACTTC	CASSPIFTGIHEQYF
TRBV2	TRBJ2-1	once	TRBD2	TGTGCCAGCAGTGTGACTAGCGGGAGCCACAATGAGCAGTTCTTC	CASSVTSGSHNEQFF
TRBV27	TRBJ2-1	NA	NA	TGTGCCAGCAGTCTCCTCGGACATTTACGGCAGTTCTTC	CASSLLGHLRQFF
TRBV6-1	TRBJ2-7	NA	NA	TGTGCCAGCAGTGCCACAAAGGGGGAAGGGTCCTCCTACGAGCAGTACTTC	CASSATKGEGSSYEQYF
TRBV4-3	TRBJ2-5	NA	TRBD1	TGCGCCAGCAGCCAAGGACGAGGGACAGCCAGAGAGACCCAGTACTTC	CASSQGRGTARETQYF
TRBV28	TRBJ2-7	NA	TRBD1	TGTGCCAGCAGTTTAATCTCCGGGACAGGTGAGGTAGAGCAGTACTTC	CASSLISGTGEVEQYF
TRBV7-5	TRBJ1-5	NA	NA	TGTGTCAGAAGCGCCGTGGACAGAAGCAATCAGCCCCAGCATTTT	CVRSAVDRSNQPQHF
TRBV7-6	TRBJ2-6	NA	NA	TGTGCCAGCAGTCCAACCTATCCTGGGGCCAACGTCCTGACTTTC	CASSPTYPGANVLTF
TRBV5-3	TRBJ2-7	NA	TRBD2	TGTGCCAGAAGCCCAGGGCTAGCGGGCCTTCCCTACGAGCAGTACTTC	CARSPGLAGLPYEQYF
TRBV30	TRBJ2-7	NA	TRBD2	TGTGCCTGGAGTCCAAGACTAGCGGGGCCACTTGGGCAGTACTTC	CAWSPRLAGPLGQYF
TRBV6-5	TRBJ2-5	NA	TRBD1	TGTGCCAGCAGTTACCACGACAGGGTAAATCAGACCCAGTACTTC	CASSYHDRVNQTQYF
TRBV5-1	TRBJ2-7	NA	TRBD1	TGCGCCAGCAGCGGGGGACAGGGGACCTCCTACGAGCAGTACTTC	CASSGGQGTSYEQYF
TRBV12-5	TRBJ1-2	NA	NA	TGTGCTAGTGGTTTGGTGGGCGCCAGGGTTGGCTATGGCTACACCTTC	CASGLVGARVGYGYTF
TRBV29-1	TRBJ1-2	once	TRBD1	TGCAGCGTCCCAGGGGGCCCTTATGGCTACACCTTC	CSVPGGPYGYTF
TRBV10-2	TRBJ1-1	NA	NA	TGCGCCACCTTGGAGGGAGATACTGAAGCTTTCTTT	CATLEGDTEAFF
TRBV29-1	TRBJ1-1	NA	TRBD1	TGCAGCGTTGAAGATAAGGGGGAGGTCCGGGACAGTAACACTGAAGCTTTCTTT	CSVEDKGEVRDSNTEAFF
TRBV5-1	TRBJ1-3	NA	NA	TGCGCCAGCAGCTTCGGGCGGGTCTCTGGAAACACCATATATTTT	CASSFGRVSGNTIYF
TRBV27	TRBJ2-1	once	TRBD1	TGTGCCAGCAGTGCAACAGGGGGCTTCTACAATGAGCAGTTCTTC	CASSATGGFYNEQFF
TRBV7-9	TRBJ2-5	NA	TRBD2	TGTGCCAGCAGCGGGACTAGCGGGAGCGAGACCCAGTACTTC	CASSGTSGSETQYF
TRBV21-1	TRBJ1-5	NA	NA	NA	CASSKVGGGISNQPQHF
TRBV15	TRBJ1-5	NA	TRBD1	TGTGCCACCGGCGTTGGACAGGTAGACAATCAGCCCCAGCATTTT	CATGVGQVDNQPQHF
TRBV28	TRBJ2-1	NA	TRBD2	TGTGCCAGCAGGAGCGGGAGGGCGAGGTATGAGCAGTTCTTC	CASRSGRARYEQFF
TRBV15	TRBJ2-2	NA	TRBD1	TGTGCCACCAGCGGGGGACAGGGCGTAACCGGGGAGCTGTTTTTT	CATSGGQGVTGELFF
TRBV19	TRBJ2-7	NA	TRBD1	TGTGCCAGTAGTCCCGGGACAGGGGAGTTGTACGAGCAGTACTTC	CASSPGTGELYEQYF
TRBV4-1	TRBJ2-1	NA	NA	TGCGCCAGCAGACAAGAATCGGTGGTAGCGTGCAATGAGCAGTTCTTC	CASRQESVVACNEQFF
TRBV5-6	TRBJ2-1	NA	TRBD2	TGTGCCAGCAGCTTAGGCGGGAGGGCCGTATATGAGCAGTTCTTC	CASSLGGRAVYEQFF
TRBV2	TRBJ2-7	NA	NA	TGTGCCAGCACCGAGGGTTCCTACGAGCAGTACTTC	CASTEGSYEQYF
TRBV30	TRBJ2-1	NA	NA	TGTGCCTGGAGCTCCCACGTCGGACTGTACAATGAGCAGTTCTTC	CAWSSHVGLYNEQFF
TRBV11-2	TRBJ2-7	NA	TRBD2	TGTGCCAGCAGCTTGACTAGCGGGCCGTCCTACGAGCAGTACTTC	CASSLTSGPSYEQYF
TRBV27	TRBJ1-2	NA	TRBD1	TGTGCCAGCAGGGGAGCGGGGACAGGGAACGGCTACACCTTC	CASRGAGTGNGYTF
TRBV2	TRBJ2-1	NA	TRBD2	TGTGCCAGCATCCTCCCTATAGCGGGGAGCTCCTACAATGAGCAGTTCTTC	CASILPIAGSSYNEQFF
TRBV27	TRBJ2-5	NA	NA	TGTGCCAGCAGTCCCCTCCGGGGGTCCCAAGAGACCCAGTACTTC	CASSPLRGSQETQYF
TRBV27	TRBJ2-3	once	TRBD1	TGTGCCAGCAGCAGCCCGGGACAGCCTACAGATACGCAGTATTTT	CASSSPGQPTDTQYF
TRBV28	TRBJ2-7	few	TRBD2	TGTGCCAGCAGTTTAGGGACGACGCGGGAGCAAGACGAGCAGTACTTC	CASSLGTTREQDEQYF
TRBV6-5	TRBJ2-7	once	TRBD2	TGTGCCAGCAGTCCCCCGGGGGGGCTTACCGAGCAGTACTTC	CASSPPGGLTEQYF
TRBV29-1	TRBJ2-4	NA	NA	TGCAGCGTTGTCCCGACAGAGCCAGGGGACATTCAGTACTTC	CSVVPTEPGDIQYF
TRBV25-1	TRBJ2-1	NA	TRBD2	TGTGCCAGCAGTGTCCGACTAGCGGGAGGCTCCTACAATGAGCAGTTCTTC	CASSVRLAGGSYNEQFF
TRBV4-1	TRBJ1-1	NA	NA	TGCGCCAGCAGCCAAGGCAGAACCTCGGGGACTGAAGCTTTCTTT	CASSQGRTSGTEAFF
TRBV5-6	TRBJ2-7	NA	NA	TGTGCCAGCAGCTTGAAACGCCTCTCCTACGAGCAGTACTTC	CASSLKRLSYEQYF
TRBV28	TRBJ2-7	NA	TRBD1	TGTGCCAGCCGGGACAGGGTAGAGGCGACCGAGCAGTACTTC	CASRDRVEATEQYF
TRBV9	TRBJ1-2	NA	TRBD1	TGTGCCAGCAGCGTAGGGACAGGGGGCCTCTATGGCTACACCTTC	CASSVGTGGLYGYTF
TRBV5-6	TRBJ2-7	NA	TRBD1	TGTGCCAGCAGCTTGGCGGGACAGGGACCCCACGAGCAGTACTTC	CASSLAGQGPHEQYF
TRBV11-2	TRBJ2-7	NA	NA	TGTGCCAGCAGCCGAATGGAGGGAGCGGTCGAGCAGTACTTC	CASSRMEGAVEQYF
TRBV15	TRBJ2-1	NA	TRBD2	TGTGCCACCAGCAGATCGGGACTAGCGGGAACTACCACTATATACAATGAGCAGTTCTTC	CATSRSGLAGTTTIYNEQFF
TRBV9	TRBJ2-7	NA	TRBD1	TGTGCCAGCAGCGTAGGGGGACAGGCCTCCTACGAGCAGTACTTC	CASSVGGQASYEQYF
TRBV29-1	TRBJ2-1	NA	TRBD2	TGCAGCGTTGAAAAGGATGGGACTAGCGGGGGTGTGGGGTATGGAATGCCCTACAATGAGCAGTTCTTC	CSVEKDGTSGGVGYGMPYNEQFF